Listed below are T cell receptor beta chains from one sample, sequenced in a study of neoadjuvant anti-PD-1 for oral cavity cancer. Here immunoSEQ multiplex PCR was the method, and the copy in TCRdb shows in-frame clones only, minus some. The sample shows nearly 15,000 clones, 35% to 40% of them seen only once. This specimen was tumor tissue, taken after nivolumab (anti-PD-1) treatment. Every receptor here comes from a person aged 35-80 years with oral cavity squamous cell carcinoma. The CDR3 runs from the conserved cysteine through the conserved F or W. The D gene is left open where the match is weak. The listing skips clone size in some rows; elsewhere it reads once, few, many or a size class.

j_gene,v_gene,d_gene,abundance,CDR3aa,CDR3nt
TRBJ2-7,TRBV11-2,.,medium-sized,CASRAYEQYF,TGTGCCAGCAGGGCCTACGAGCAGTACTTC
TRBJ2-1,TRBV27,.,.,CASSLGSYNYNEQFF,TGTGCCAGCAGTTTGGGTAGTTATAACTACAATGAGCAGTTCTTC
TRBJ2-7,TRBV5-1,.,.,CASSPGLSPGRVEQYF,TGCGCCAGCAGCCCCGGCCTCTCCCCGGGTAGGGTCGAGCAGTACTTC
TRBJ1-5,TRBV27,.,.,CASGTLGAQHF,TGTGCCAGCGGTACCCTAGGGGCCCAGCATTTT
TRBJ2-7,TRBV7-8,.,.,CASSLDQGPYEQYF,TGTGCCAGCAGCTTAGACCAGGGCCCCTACGAGCAGTACTTC
TRBJ2-1,TRBV28,TRBD1,.,CASSPWDSRDLNEQFF,TGTGCCAGCAGTCCCTGGGACAGCCGAGACCTTAATGAGCAGTTCTTC
TRBJ1-5,TRBV12-5,.,few,CASGLPNQPQHF,TGTGCTAGTGGTCTACCCAATCAGCCCCAGCATTTT
TRBJ2-1,TRBV2,TRBD1,medium-sized,CASHSGTGGHNEQFF,TGTGCCAGCCATTCCGGGACAGGGGGCCACAATGAGCAGTTCTTC
TRBJ2-1,TRBV7-2,.,.,CASSLLGGEQFF,TGTGCCAGCAGCTTACTCGGGGGTGAGCAGTTCTTC
TRBJ2-1,TRBV4-3,.,.,CASSPTSPFVGSYNEQFF,TGCGCCAGCAGCCCCACTAGCCCTTTTGTCGGGTCCTACAATGAGCAGTTCTTC
TRBJ1-6,TRBV28,TRBD1,few,CASKKTGGEVPPLHF,TGTGCCAGCAAAAAGACAGGGGGCGAAGTACCGCCCCTCCACTTT
TRBJ2-3,TRBV7-7,.,.,CASSLGAAGRGPTDTQYF,TGTGCCAGCAGCTTAGGGGCGGCGGGCAGGGGACCCACAGATACGCAGTATTTT
TRBJ1-4,TRBV5-1,.,.,CASSLDSGGEKLFF,TGCGCCAGCAGCTTGGACAGCGGGGGTGAAAAACTGTTTTTT
TRBJ2-5,TRBV6-5,.,once,CASRNPGQSETQYF,TGTGCCAGCAGAAACCCCGGGCAATCAGAGACCCAGTACTTC
TRBJ2-2,TRBV15,TRBD2,.,CATSRDLGGGWYTGELFF,TGTGCCACCAGCAGAGATCTTGGCGGGGGGTGGTACACCGGGGAGCTGTTTTTT
TRBJ2-5,TRBV10-2,TRBD2,few,CASSVRGRRGGGETQYF,TGCGCCAGCAGTGTAAGAGGAAGGCGGGGGGGCGGAGAGACCCAGTACTTC
TRBJ1-6,TRBV9,.,many,CASSVASHGGESPLHF,TGTGCCAGCAGCGTAGCCTCGCATGGAGGAGAATCACCCCTCCACTTT